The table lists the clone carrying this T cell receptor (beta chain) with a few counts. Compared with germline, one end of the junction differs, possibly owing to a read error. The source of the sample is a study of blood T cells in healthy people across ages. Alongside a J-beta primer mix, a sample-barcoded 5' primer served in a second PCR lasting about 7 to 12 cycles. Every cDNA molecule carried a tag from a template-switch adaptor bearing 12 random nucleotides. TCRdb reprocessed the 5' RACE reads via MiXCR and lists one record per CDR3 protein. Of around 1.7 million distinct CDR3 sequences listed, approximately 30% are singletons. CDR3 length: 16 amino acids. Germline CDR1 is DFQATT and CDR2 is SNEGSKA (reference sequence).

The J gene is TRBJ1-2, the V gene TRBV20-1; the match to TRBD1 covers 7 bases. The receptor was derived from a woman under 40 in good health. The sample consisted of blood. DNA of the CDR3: TGCTGTGCTCCCGCCCCACGGGACAGACCTAACTATGGCTACACCTTC. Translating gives CCAPAPRDRPNYGYTF.